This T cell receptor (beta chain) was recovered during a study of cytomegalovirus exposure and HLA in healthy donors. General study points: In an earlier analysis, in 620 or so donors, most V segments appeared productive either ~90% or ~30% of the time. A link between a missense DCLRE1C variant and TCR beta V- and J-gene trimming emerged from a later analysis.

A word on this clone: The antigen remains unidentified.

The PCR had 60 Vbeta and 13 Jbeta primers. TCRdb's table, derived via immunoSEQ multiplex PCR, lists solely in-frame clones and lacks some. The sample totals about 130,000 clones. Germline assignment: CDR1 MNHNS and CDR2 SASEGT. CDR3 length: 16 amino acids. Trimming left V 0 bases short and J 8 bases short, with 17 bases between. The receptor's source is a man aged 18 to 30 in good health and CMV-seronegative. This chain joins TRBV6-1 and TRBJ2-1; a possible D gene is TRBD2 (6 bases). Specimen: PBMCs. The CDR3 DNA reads TGTGCCAGCAGTGAAGCATTGACAGCTGGAGGGGATGAGCAGTTCTTC. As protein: CASSEALTAGGDEQFF.